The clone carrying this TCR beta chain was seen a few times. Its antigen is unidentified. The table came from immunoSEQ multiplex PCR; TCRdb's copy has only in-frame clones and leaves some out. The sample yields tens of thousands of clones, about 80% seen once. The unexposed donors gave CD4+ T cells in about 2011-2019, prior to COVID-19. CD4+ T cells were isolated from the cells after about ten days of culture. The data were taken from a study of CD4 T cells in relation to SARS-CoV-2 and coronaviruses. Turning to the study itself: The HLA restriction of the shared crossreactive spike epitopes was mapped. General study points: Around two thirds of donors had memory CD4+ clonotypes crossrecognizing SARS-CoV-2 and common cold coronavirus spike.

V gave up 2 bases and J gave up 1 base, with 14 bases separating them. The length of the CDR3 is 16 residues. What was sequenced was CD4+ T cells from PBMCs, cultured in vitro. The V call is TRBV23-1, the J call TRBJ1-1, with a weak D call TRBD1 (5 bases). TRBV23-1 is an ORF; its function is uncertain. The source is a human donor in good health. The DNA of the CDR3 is TGCGCCAGCAGTCAACCCCAGGCCCAGGGGAACACTGAAGCTTTCTTT. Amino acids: CASSQPQAQGNTEAFF.